The 13 T cell receptor beta chains below come from one sample, sequenced in a study of CDR3 diversity in severe acne. TCRdb fed the PCR reads into MiXCR, producing one record per CDR3 protein. The table records about 76,000 distinct CDR3 sequences, 51% of them present only once. Input material: blood. The receptors originated from a male donor in good health, without acne.

This clonotype was recorded many times. The DNA for the CDR3 is TGCGCCAGCAGCCACCCGGACAGTAACACCGGGGAGCTGTTTTTT. It translates to CASSHPDSNTGELFF. The V and J genes are TRBV4-1 and TRBJ2-2, with a tentative D call TRBD1 (6 bases). CDR3 length: 15 residues. V dropped 3 bases and J dropped 2 bases, with 10 bases sitting between them. Germline V gene sequence: CDR1 MGHRA, CDR2 YSYEKL.

This clonotype has just a few counts. This chain uses TRBV5-1 with TRBJ2-5; TRBD2 aligns across 9 bases. The CDR3 extends over 16 amino acids. CDR1 and CDR2 (germline): SGHRS, YFSETQ. Trimming took 0 bases from V and 2 from J; bases not matched to a gene: 5. CDR3 bases: TGCGCCAGCAGCTTGGCGGGTCTAGCGGGGCAAGAGACCCAGTACTTC. This gives the protein CASSLAGLAGQETQYF.

This clonotype was counted only a few times. The chain recombines TRBV6-5 with TRBJ2-3; 13 bases line up with TRBD2. After removal of 6 bases from V and 11 bases from J, the junction contained 2 bases not matched to a gene. Germline-derived CDR1 and CDR2 are MNHEY and SVGAGI. CDR3 length: 12 residues. CDR3 region: CASSGLAGVQYF. The CDR3 DNA is TGTGCCAGCAGCGGACTAGCGGGGGTGCAGTATTTT.

The CDR3 DNA reads as TGCAGTGCTAGAGCACTAGCGGGGGCCCAGTACTTC. It translates to CSARALAGAQYF. The chain has TRBV20-1 and TRBJ2-5, with 11 bases identical to TRBD2. Germline lookup yields CDR1 DFQATT and CDR2 SNEGSKA (reference sequence). V shed 1 base, J shed 9 bases, and the junction held 1 base outside the gene matches. The CDR3 is made up of 12 amino acids.

This clonotype was detected many times. This chain joins TRBV4-2 and TRBJ1-1; 10 bases fit TRBD1. Germline loops: CDR1 LGHNA, CDR2 YNFKEQ. CDR3 length: 12 amino acids. V gave up 8 bases and J gave up 6 bases; unmatched junction bases: 3. This CDR3 reads CASGQGGAEAFF. The CDR3 DNA is TGTGCCAGCGGACAGGGGGGCGCTGAAGCTTTCTTT.

In this sample, this clonotype turned up many times. This chain joins TRBV3-1 and TRBJ1-5; D perhaps matches TRBD1 (6 bases). The germline CDR1 and CDR2 sequences are LGHDT and YNNKEL (reference sequence). This CDR3 comprises 14 residues. V lost 3 bases and J lost 8, with 14 bases in between. Here the CDR3 reads CASSHGQSAEPQHF. The CDR3 DNA reads TGTGCCAGCAGCCACGGACAGTCAGCCGAGCCCCAGCATTTT.

The V and J genes are TRBV7-3 and TRBJ1-2; TRBD1 agrees at 7 bases. Germline lookup yields CDR1 SGHTA and CDR2 FQGTGA. The CDR3 covers 17 residues. The V gene end was trimmed by 6 bases and the J gene end by 3 bases; junction bases not matched to a gene: 16. CDR3 bases: TGTGCCAGCAGACCCAGCGGGGGCGACAGGGCGGACTATGGCTACACCTTC. It is translated as CASRPSGGDRADYGYTF.

J is TRBJ1-4 and V is TRBV2, with D perhaps matching TRBD1 (5 bases). V dropped 9 bases and J dropped 6 bases, with 14 bases sitting between them. CDR1 and CDR2 from the germline V gene are SNHLY and FYNNEI. The CDR3 runs to 13 residues. CDR3 sequence reads: CASNRDLDEKLFF. Written as DNA, the CDR3 is TGTGCCAGTAATCGGGACCTAGATGAAAAACTGTTTTTT.

This chain joins TRBV9 and TRBJ1-1; TRBD1 matches at 7 bases. Germline V gene data show CDR1 as SGDLS and CDR2 as YYNGEE. This CDR3 region has 12 residues. J gave up 13 bases and V 3 bases, and 9 bases lay outside the gene matches. The CDR3 nucleotides read TGTGCCAGCAGCGGACAGGGTGGGGGAATTTTCTTT. Protein product: CASSGQGGGIFF. Full variable domain (rest looked up from reference TRBV9 and TRBJ1-1): DSGVTQTPKHLITATGQRVTLRCSPRSGDLSVYWYQQSLDQGLQFLIQYYNGEERAKGNILERFSAQQFPDLHSELNLSSLELGDSALYFCASSGQGGGIFFGQGTRLTVV.

For this clonotype: A much larger clone lies one base from this, so it may be a read error. V is TRBV5-1 and J is TRBJ1-2, with a tentative D call TRBD1 (5 bases). The CDR3 is 14 residues long. Trimming took 0 bases from V and 7 from J, leaving 13 bases between them. CDR1 is SGHRS and CDR2 is YFSETQ in the germline V gene. CDR3 amino acids: CASSLVRQSCGYTF. DNA of the CDR3: TGCGCCAGCAGCTTGGTTAGACAGAGCTGTGGCTACACCTTC.

The sample holds many counts of this clonotype. The chain combines TRBV5-1 with TRBJ2-3, with a weak D call TRBD2 (5 bases). V shed 3 bases and J shed 2 bases, with 16 bases lying between them. The CDR3 runs to 16 residues. Germline CDR1 SGHRS, CDR2 YFSETQ. CDR3 region: CASSSIGGFATDTQYF. The CDR3 DNA follows: TGCGCCAGCAGCTCGATCGGCGGGTTTGCCACAGATACGCAGTATTTT.

The CDR3 nucleotides are TGTGCCAGCAGTGAAAGCATGTATCAGCCCCAGCATTTT. Translating gives CASSESMYQPQHF. V gene TRBV6-1 combines with J gene TRBJ1-5, with D unresolved. The CDR3 sequence is 13 residues long. Trimming cost V 2 bases and J 5 bases, with 7 bases left between them. Germline assignment: CDR1 MNHNS and CDR2 SASEGT.

The CDR3 nucleotides read TGCAGCACCAGGGACGGGGTCTATGGCTACACCTTC. Its translation: CSTRDGVYGYTF. The rearrangement links TRBV20-1 to TRBJ1-2; perhaps TRBD1 as D (5 bases). The CDR3 extends over 12 amino acids. Germline V CDR1 and CDR2: DFQATT, SNEGSKA (reference sequence).